The 18 T cell receptor beta chains listed next were all sequenced from one sample in a study of PD-1 blockade in classical Hodgkin lymphoma. Data came from immunoSEQ multiplex PCR; TCRdb stores just in-frame clones and leaves some out. The table lists roughly 100,000 clones, roughly nine tenths of them singletons. As for time point: cycle 4 day 1 (C4D1), after 5 to 7 weeks of nivolumab. Brentuximab vedotin exposure varied among the patients, all of whom had relapsed after autologous stem cell transplantation. The source was peripheral blood mononuclear cells (PBMCs), collected before the fourth cycle of nivolumab. Every receptor here comes from a human donor with classical Hodgkin lymphoma.

Written as DNA, the CDR3 is TGTGCCAGCAGTTTATATTCGTCGGGAATGAACACTGAAGCTTTCTTT. It encodes CASSLYSSGMNTEAFF. The V gene is TRBV27, the J gene TRBJ1-1; D unresolved. Trimming took 1 base from V and 0 from J, leaving 12 bases between them. Germline V CDR1 and CDR2: MNHEY, SMNVEV (reference sequence). The CDR3 runs 16 residues.

J is TRBJ1-1 and V is TRBV7-9, with D perhaps TRBD1 (6 bases). V lost 1 base and J 6 bases, leaving 6 bases between the germline ends. CDR3 length: 12 amino acids. The germline CDR1 and CDR2 sequences are SEHNR and FQNEAQ (reference sequence). The chain's CDR3 is CASSLGQAEAFF. The CDR3, as DNA: TGTGCCAGCAGCTTAGGACAGGCTGAAGCTTTCTTT.

This chain connects TRBV7-9 to TRBJ1-5; TRBD1 matches at 10 bases. Trimming at V came to 1 base and at J to 3 bases, leaving 6 bases not matched to a gene. CDR3 length: 17 residues. Germline V CDR1 and CDR2: SEHNR, FQNEAQ (reference sequence). In DNA form, the CDR3 reads TGTGCCAGCAGCTTAGTCGGGACAGGGGTTCTCAATCAGCCCCAGCATTTT. This gives the protein CASSLVGTGVLNQPQHF.

This clone was seen only a few times. The V gene is TRBV28, the J gene TRBJ2-3; D is perhaps TRBD1 (6 bases). V was trimmed by 5 bases and J by 3 bases, leaving 15 bases between them. Germline assignment: CDR1 MDHEN and CDR2 SYDVKM. CDR3 length: 15 amino acids. As DNA, the CDR3 is TGTGCCAGCAGTATCGGACAGAGACCTACAGATACGCAGTATTTT. Protein sequence: CASSIGQRPTDTQYF.

This sequence joins TRBV6-1 and TRBJ1-2; D is undetermined. Per germline, CDR1 MNHNS and CDR2 SASEGT. V dropped 8 bases and J dropped 2 bases, with 12 bases sitting between them. This CDR3 region has 13 residues. This chain's CDR3 is CASHWTENYGYTF. The CDR3 region has the DNA TGTGCCAGCCATTGGACGGAGAACTATGGCTACACCTTC.

Concerning this clone itself: Other DNA sequences in the same sample also yield this CDR3. This chain joins TRBV30 and TRBJ2-7, with D uncertain. The length of the CDR3 is 12 residues. The germline V and J ends were trimmed by 0 bases and 7 bases, with 10 bases remaining between them. The germline gives CDR1 GTSNPN, CDR2 SVGIG (reference sequence). CDR3 loop: CAWSVRVGEQYF. In nucleotides, the CDR3 is TGTGCCTGGAGTGTACGAGTAGGTGAGCAGTACTTC.

CDR3 protein: CASSQDGGEGRRDQETQYF. The DNA of the CDR3 is TGCGCCAGCAGCCAAGATGGGGGGGAGGGCCGGAGGGATCAAGAGACCCAGTACTTC. The chain couples TRBV4-3 to TRBJ2-5; 7 nucleotides match TRBD2. The CDR3 is 19 residues long. Looked up from germline, CDR1 is LGHNA and CDR2 is YSLEER. J gave up 2 bases and V 0 bases, and 15 bases lay outside the gene matches.

The V gene is TRBV19, the J gene TRBJ1-1; a possible D gene is TRBD1 (5 bases). CDR1 and CDR2 (germline): LNHDA, SQIVND (reference sequence). With 3 bases removed from V and 0 bases from J, the gap between germline ends came to 11 bases. There are 15 residues in the CDR3. CDR3 DNA sequence: TGTGCCAGTAGTATCGGGGCAGGGATGAACACTGAAGCTTTCTTT. Protein sequence: CASSIGAGMNTEAFF. The full variable domain, its missing parts supplied by reference TRBV19 and TRBJ1-1, is DGGITQSPKYLFRKEGQNVTLSCEQNLNHDAMYWYRQDPGQGLRLIYYSQIVNDFQKGDIAEGYSVSREKKESFPLTVTSAQKNPTAFYLCASSIGAGMNTEAFFGQGTRLTVV.

This chain joins TRBV27 and TRBJ2-3, with D unclear. CDR1 and CDR2 (germline): MNHEY, SMNVEV (reference sequence). The V end lost 0 bases, the J end lost 4 bases, and 5 bases lay between the germline ends. The CDR3 is made up of 13 amino acids. The CDR3 DNA sequence: TGTGCCAGCAGTTTATCGACGGCAGATACGCAGTATTTT. The encoded protein is CASSLSTADTQYF.

The count of this clone is one. The genes are TRBV7-9 and TRBJ2-3; 10 bases align to TRBD2. The germline V gene has CDR1 SEHNR and CDR2 FQNEAQ (reference sequence). V was pared by 5 bases and J by 5 bases, with 7 bases of the junction left unmatched. This CDR3 is 15 amino acids long. The CDR3 sequence: CASSHSSGGRDTQYF. CDR3 nucleotide sequence: TGTGCCAGCAGCCACTCTAGCGGGGGTCGAGATACGCAGTATTTT.

The chain is built from TRBV6-1 and TRBJ2-2, with 7 nucleotides matching TRBD1. Losses at the gene ends were 11 bases for V and 2 bases for J; bases not matched to a gene: 8. The germline V gene has CDR1 MNHNS and CDR2 SASEGT. The CDR3 extends over 14 amino acids. Written as DNA, the CDR3 is TGTGCCGGTGAGGACAGGCCTAACACCGGGGAGCTGTTTTTT. This sequence encodes CAGEDRPNTGELFF.

The chain employs TRBV5-6 and TRBJ2-7; a possible D gene is TRBD2 (5 bases). CDR3 length equals 15 residues. Trimming cost V 4 bases and J 2 bases, with 16 bases left between them. Looked up from germline, CDR1 is SGHDT and CDR2 is YYEEEE. DNA for the CDR3: TGTGCCAGCAGCGGAGGTACTAGGTGGGCCTACGAGCAGTACTTC. Translated: CASSGGTRWAYEQYF.

V usage is TRBV30 and J usage is TRBJ2-1; 7 bases line up with TRBD2. Germline loops: CDR1 GTSNPN, CDR2 SVGIG (reference sequence). CDR3 length: 16 amino acids. With 2 bases clipped from V and 3 bases from J, the junction kept 10 bases outside the gene matches. The CDR3 DNA sequence: TGTGCCTGGAGTTCGCGGGAGCGGACGAGCTACAATGAGCAGTTCTTC. This sequence encodes CAWSSRERTSYNEQFF.

The chain joins TRBV27 to TRBJ2-7; 12 bases line up with TRBD1. The CDR3 loop spans 16 amino acids. J was trimmed by 3 bases and V by 5 bases; bases with no gene match: 8. From germline, CDR1 is MNHEY and CDR2 SMNVEV (reference sequence). The DNA for the CDR3 is TGTGCCAGCAGTAGAACCGGGACAGGGGGCTTCTACGAGCAGTACTTC. Its translation is CASSRTGTGGFYEQYF.

The chain carries TRBV4-2 and TRBJ1-5, with TRBD1 matching over 10 bases. The CDR3 contains 18 residues. Germline lookup yields CDR1 LGHNA and CDR2 YNFKEQ. The V segment lost 5 bases and the J segment 5 bases; nucleotides outside the gene matches: 15. The CDR3 loop is CASSWKDRGNTYDQPQHF. CDR3 in DNA: TGTGCCAGCAGCTGGAAGGACAGGGGGAATACGTATGATCAGCCCCAGCATTTT.

This chain connects TRBV5-1 to TRBJ2-3; the D gene is possibly TRBD1 (5 bases). The CDR3 has 16 residues. Trimming cost V 0 bases and J 0 bases, with 11 bases left between them. Germline CDR1 SGHRS, CDR2 YFSETQ. The CDR3 loop is CASSLADRPSTDTQYF. The CDR3 nucleotides read TGCGCCAGCAGCTTGGCCGACAGACCTAGCACAGATACGCAGTATTTT.

The chain recombines TRBV18 with TRBJ1-3; weak D call: TRBD1 (6 bases). CDR1 and CDR2 from the germline V gene are KGHSH and LQKENI. V gave up 2 bases and J gave up 8 bases, with 16 bases separating them. CDR3 length: 15 residues. The CDR3 sequence is CASSPSGTRGDTIYF. CDR3 nucleotide sequence: TGTGCCAGCTCACCATCCGGGACAAGAGGGGACACCATATATTTT.

The gene calls are TRBV11-2 and TRBJ1-2; a weak D match, TRBD1 (6 bases). V lost 5 bases, J lost 2 bases, and 12 bases lay in between. This CDR3 spans 14 amino acids. The germline V gene has CDR1 SGHAT and CDR2 FQNNGV. The CDR3 sequence is CASSLGGTNYGYTF. CDR3 coding DNA: TGTGCCAGCAGCCTAGGGGGGACGAACTATGGCTACACCTTC.